Detailed here is one TCR beta chain. Its specificity is unknown. The sample comes from a study of radiotherapy plus CTLA-4 blockade in lung cancer. Study-wide background: Disease control was achieved by approximately 32% of patients, and objective responses by around 17%. Study-wide points: Blood saw expansion of tumor-derived TCR clones after radiotherapy plus ipilimumab. With interferon-beta, early dynamics of blood T cell clones were reported to best predict response.

Sequencing used immunoSEQ multiplex PCR; TCRdb keeps in-frame clones, though not all of them. The sample includes 77,000 or so clones, roughly four fifths seen only once; the top ten take 9.5% to 10%. Treatment of patients with chemo-refractory metastatic non-small-cell lung cancer consisted of focal radiation plus CTLA-4 blockade with ipilimumab. V lost 3 bases to trimming and J lost 0 bases; unmatched junction nucleotides: 12. In germline, CDR1 is LNHDA, CDR2 SQIVND (reference sequence). This CDR3 comprises 19 residues. This receptor was obtained from a human donor with non-small cell lung cancer whose response to radiotherapy plus ipilimumab could not be evaluated. The sample was peripheral blood, taken from a patient treated with radiotherapy plus ipilimumab. This rearrangement joins TRBV19 to TRBJ1-4; 8 nucleotides match TRBD1. This CDR3 is CASSISPRQGRTTNEKLFF. CDR3 in DNA: TGTGCCAGTAGTATTTCTCCGAGACAGGGGCGTACAACTAATGAAAAACTGTTTTTT.